These T cell receptor beta chains were read from a single sample in a study of a mutant IDH1 vaccine in newly diagnosed glioma. The data were produced by immunoSEQ multiplex PCR, yet TCRdb's version contains in-frame clones alone and is incomplete. The repertoire has some 60,000 clones, 80% of them found once; the top ten carry 5% to 6.5%. Their target antigens are unknown. The source was PBMCs, collected from a glioma patient whose treatment included an IDH1 peptide vaccine. The receptors shown here come from a man in his fifties or sixties with glioma. The CDR3 runs from the conserved cysteine through the conserved F or W. The D gene is left open where the match is weak. Not every row has a clone size; where given, it reads once, few, many or a size class.

.	15	TRBJ2-3	.	TRBV4-1	TGCGCCAGCAGCCAAGATTCCGGGAGCCAGGATACGCAGTATTTT	CASSQDSGSQDTQYF
.	17	TRBJ2-7	.	TRBV7-9	TGTGCCAGCAGCTCTGCAGGGGCATCTCTCTTCTCCTACGAGCAGTACTTC	CASSSAGASLFSYEQYF
once	16	TRBJ2-7	TRBD1	TRBV28	TGTGCCAGCAGTTTAAGGCCCGGGACAGGGGCTCGCGAGCAGTACTTC	CASSLRPGTGAREQYF
.	13	TRBJ2-5	.	TRBV7-8	TGTGCCAGCAGCTTGTCAGCCCAAGAGACCCAGTACTTC	CASSLSAQETQYF
.	16	TRBJ1-3	.	TRBV19	TGTGCCAGTAGGACGGAGGGCCGAGAGACTGGAAACACCATATATTTT	CASRTEGRETGNTIYF
.	16	TRBJ1-5	.	TRBV4-1	TGCGCCAGCAGCCAAGATACCGGGGGTCGCCTTCAGCCCCAGCATTTT	CASSQDTGGRLQPQHF
.	14	TRBJ2-5	TRBD2	TRBV18	TGTGCCAGCTCAGCGACTAGCGGCCAAGAGACCCAGTACTTC	CASSATSGQETQYF
.	15	TRBJ2-7	.	TRBV6-1	TGTGCCAGCAGCCCCCGCGGGGAAAGCCCCTACGAGCAGTACTTC	CASSPRGESPYEQYF
few	14	TRBJ2-7	TRBD2	TRBV14	TGTGCCAGCAGCCCGGGACTAGGGGCCTACGAGCAGTACTTC	CASSPGLGAYEQYF
once	14	TRBJ2-7	TRBD1	TRBV6-6	TGTGCCAGCAGTTCAGAGGGACAGGTCTACGAGCAGTACTTC	CASSSEGQVYEQYF
few	13	TRBJ1-1	TRBD1	TRBV10-3	TGTGCCATCGGGGACAGCAGGGACACTGAAGCTTTCTTT	CAIGDSRDTEAFF
.	14	TRBJ1-2	.	TRBV19	TGTGCCAGTAGTGCCCCGGGGGCTAACTATGGCTACACCTTC	CASSAPGANYGYTF
.	13	TRBJ2-2	.	TRBV27	TGTGCCAGCAGTTTGGGGGTCACCGGGGAGCTGTTTTTT	CASSLGVTGELFF
few	15	TRBJ2-7	TRBD2	TRBV6-1	TGTGCCAGCTGGCCGACCCGTCGGCGGGGGTCCGAGCAGTACTTC	CASWPTRRRGSEQYF
.	14	TRBJ1-1	TRBD1	TRBV7-9	TGTGCAGGCGGGAAGGGACAGGCTGTGGGGAGTGCTTTCTTT	CAGGKGQAVGSAFF
once	15	TRBJ2-1	TRBD2	TRBV7-2	TGTGCCAGCAGCTTAGCGGGACTAGGCCTGAATGAGCAGTTCTTC	CASSLAGLGLNEQFF
.	16	TRBJ2-2	TRBD1	TRBV19	TGTGCCAGTAGTAGTGACAGGGGTCAGAACACCGGGGAGCTGTTTTTT	CASSSDRGQNTGELFF
.	16	TRBJ2-3	TRBD2	TRBV7-2	TGTGCCAGCAGATCCGATATGACTAGCGCAGCAGATACGCAGTATTTT	CASRSDMTSAADTQYF
.	12	TRBJ2-1	.	TRBV11-3	TGTGCCAGCAGCCCCTCCCCAAATGAGCAGTTCTTC	CASSPSPNEQFF
few	11	TRBJ2-1	TRBD2	TRBV14	TGTGCCAGCAGCCCCGGGGGGAAGCAGTTCTTC	CASSPGGKQFF
once	13	TRBJ2-1	TRBD2	TRBV18	TGTGCCAGCCACGGGAGGGCCGAGGATGAGCAGTTCTTC	CASHGRAEDEQFF
few	12	TRBJ1-5	.	TRBV7-9	TGTGCCAGCAGCCAACCCGGGCAGCCCCAGCATTTT	CASSQPGQPQHF
.	14	TRBJ1-2	.	TRBV7-9	TGTGCCAGCAGCTTACATCAGGGGTTCTATGGCTACACCTTC	CASSLHQGFYGYTF
.	16	TRBJ2-5	TRBD1	TRBV4-1	TGCGCCAGCAGCCAAGGCCTAACAGGGGGCAGGGAGACCCAGTACTTC	CASSQGLTGGRETQYF
few	15	TRBJ1-5	TRBD1	TRBV28	TGTGCCAGCAGTTTTTTGGGACAGGATCCTTGGCCCCAGCATTTT	CASSFLGQDPWPQHF
.	14	TRBJ2-3	TRBD1	TRBV19	TGTGCCAGTAGTATCGGGACAGGGACAGATACGCAGTATTTT	CASSIGTGTDTQYF
.	12	TRBJ2-1	.	TRBV7-2	TGTGCCAGCAGCTTAGTCCTAAATGAGCAGTTCTTC	CASSLVLNEQFF
.	15	TRBJ2-1	TRBD1	TRBV19	TGTGCCAGCGGGGGATTTGGGACAGGGGTCAATGAGCAGTTCTTC	CASGGFGTGVNEQFF
once	14	TRBJ2-1	TRBD1	TRBV2	TGTGCCAGCTCGAGGGACAGGGGAAGGGATGAGCAGTTCTTC	CASSRDRGRDEQFF
.	14	TRBJ1-1	.	TRBV2	TGTGCCAGCAGGCAAAGACAGGCGAACACTGAAGCTTTCTTT	CASRQRQANTEAFF
once	15	TRBJ1-2	.	TRBV5-6	TGTGCCAGCAGCTCGACTTTACAGGGAAACTATGGCTACACCTTC	CASSSTLQGNYGYTF